This TCR beta chain was sequenced during a study of blood T cells in healthy people across ages. A J-beta primer mix and a sample-barcoded 5' primer were used in a second PCR of about 7 to 12 cycles. Via MiXCR, TCRdb re-called the 5' RACE reads, giving one row per CDR3 protein. The profile covers 1.5 million to 2 million distinct CDR3 sequences, with less than 50% appearing a single time and 2.1% taken by the ten largest. The CDR3 is made up of 16 amino acids. V dropped 0 bases and J dropped 4 bases, with 13 bases sitting between them. In germline, CDR1 is MGHRA, CDR2 YSYEKL. The gene calls are TRBV4-1 and TRBJ1-5, with D possibly being TRBD1 (6 bases). The sample comprised blood. This sequence originates from a woman between 40 and 50 years old in good health. Here the CDR3 DNA reads TGCGCCAGCAGCCAAGAACAGGGACAACCGAATCAGCCCCAGCATTTT. Translating it yields CASSQEQGQPNQPQHF.